Below, 22 T cell receptor beta chains from the same sample are listed, as sequenced in a study of blood T cell repertoires in COVID-19. This table comes from immunoSEQ multiplex PCR, and its TCRdb copy is limited to in-frame clones, with some not included. The repertoire consists of roughly 100,000 clones, with 90% to 95% occurring once and the leading ten covering approximately 5.6%. The sequenced sample consisted of peripheral blood. These receptors were obtained from a human donor in a cohort sampled during active COVID-19.

This clone was observed once. This chain joins TRBV4-1 and TRBJ2-7, with 8 bases lining up with TRBD2. CDR1 is MGHRA, CDR2 YSYEKL, per germline. The trim removed 3 bases at V and 3 bases at J, leaving 13 bases unmatched. The CDR3 runs to 17 residues. In DNA form, the CDR3 reads TGCGCCAGCAGCCATCATGGGAGCGGGGGAGGTGACTACGAGCAGTACTTC. It specifies CASSHHGSGGGDYEQYF.

This rearrangement joins TRBV18 to TRBJ1-5; D unclear. The germline CDR1 and CDR2 sequences are KGHSH and LQKENI. Trimming left V 6 bases short and J 3 bases short, with 15 bases between. The CDR3 runs 15 residues. CDR3 DNA sequence: TGTGCCAGCTCCCAGAGAACAGAGCCCAATCAGCCCCAGCATTTT. Translating it yields CASSQRTEPNQPQHF.

The genes are TRBV6-6 and TRBJ2-3; no definite D call. Between the trimmed V and J ends, which lost 2 bases and 3 bases, there was a span of 12 bases. Germline V gene sequence: CDR1 MNHNY, CDR2 SVGAGI (reference sequence). This CDR3 has 15 residues. CDR3 nucleotides: TGTGCCAGCAGTTACGTTGGTCCCGGGACAGATACGCAGTATTTT. Its translation: CASSYVGPGTDTQYF.

V gene TRBV6-2 or TRBV6-3 combines with J gene TRBJ2-1; possible D gene TRBD2, 5 bases. The CDR3 totals 14 residues. CDR1 and CDR2 (germline): MNHEY, SVGEGT. V lost 4 bases and J lost 4, with 11 bases in between. In DNA form, the CDR3 reads TGTGCCAGCAGTTCGACTACGAGGTACAATGAGCAGTTCTTC. Translated: CASSSTTRYNEQFF.

This clone has more than one count but fewer than ten. This chain uses TRBV9 with TRBJ2-5, with unresolved D. The CDR3 is made up of 15 amino acids. The germline V gene encodes CDR1 SGDLS and CDR2 YYNGEE. V shed 0 bases and J shed 5 bases, with 14 bases lying between them. CDR3 nucleotides: TGTGCCAGCAGCGTAGGAGACCCAGGTGGGGAGACCCAGTACTTC. Its translation: CASSVGDPGGETQYF.

In this sample, this clone turned up once. The V gene is TRBV14, the J gene TRBJ2-3; the match to TRBD2 covers 8 bases. Per germline, CDR1 SGHDN and CDR2 FVKESK. The V and J ends lost 4 bases and 4 bases, in that order; junction bases with no gene match: 10. CDR3 length: 16 residues. The CDR3 sequence: CASSPIFAGGPDTQYF. As DNA, the CDR3 is TGTGCCAGCAGCCCTATCTTTGCGGGGGGACCAGATACGCAGTATTTT.

The V call is TRBV5-1, the J call TRBJ2-3; TRBD2 matches at 8 bases. The J segment lost 0 bases and the V segment lost 0 bases, leaving 9 bases of the junction unmatched. This CDR3 is 18 amino acids long. CDR1 and CDR2 (germline): SGHRS, YFSETQ. CDR3 protein: CASSLGLLVAGSTDTQYF. The CDR3 region has the DNA TGCGCCAGCAGCTTGGGCCTTTTGGTAGCGGGGAGCACAGATACGCAGTATTTT. Variable domain in full (rest from reference TRBV5-1 and TRBJ2-3): KAGVTQTPRYLIKTRGQQVTLSCSPISGHRSVSWYQQTPGQGLQFLFEYFSETQRNKGNFPGRFSGRQFSNSRSEMNVSTLELGDSALYLCASSLGLLVAGSTDTQYFGPGTRLTVL.

This rearrangement joins TRBV5-1 to TRBJ1-6; possibly TRBD1 for D (5 bases). V was clipped by 2 bases and J by 0 bases, with 9 bases between them. This CDR3 comprises 16 residues. The germline gives CDR1 SGHRS, CDR2 YFSETQ. Here the CDR3 DNA reads TGCGCCAGCAGCTTAGGGGAATCCTCCTATAATTCACCCCTCCACTTT. Its protein is CASSLGESSYNSPLHF.

The chain carries TRBV28 and TRBJ2-2; 9 bases are a match to TRBD1. CDR1 and CDR2 from the germline V gene are MDHEN and SYDVKM. Unmatched junction bases numbered 12, after V lost 6 bases and J lost 4 bases. This CDR3 comprises 17 residues. CDR3 protein: CASSSLSGQGITGELFF. CDR3 DNA: TGTGCCAGCAGCTCACTTTCGGGACAGGGAATCACCGGGGAGCTGTTTTTT.

The chain uses TRBV2 and TRBJ2-5; no firm D call. The CDR3 is made up of 13 amino acids. V was trimmed by 6 bases and J by 8 bases, leaving 16 bases between them. Germline V gene sequence: CDR1 SNHLY, CDR2 FYNNEI. CDR3 coding DNA: TGTGCCAGCAGAAGATCGCTAGATAGAACCCAGTACTTC. This encodes CASRRSLDRTQYF.

This chain uses TRBV27 with TRBJ1-3; no reliable D call. The CDR3 runs to 13 residues. Germline assignment: CDR1 MNHEY and CDR2 SMNVEV (reference sequence). Trimming took off 4 bases at V and 3 bases at J, with 7 bases between the two ends. The CDR3 nucleotides read TGTGCCAGCAGTTCCCAGAATGGAAACACCATATATTTT. Translating gives CASSSQNGNTIYF.

The CDR3: CATSDSHSSEQFF. CDR3 DNA sequence: TGTGCCACCAGTGATTCTCACAGCAGTGAGCAGTTCTTC. This chain connects TRBV24-1 to TRBJ2-1, with unresolved D. Trimming took 2 bases from V and 9 from J, leaving 10 bases between them. CDR1 and CDR2 from the germline V gene are KGHDR and SFDVKD. This CDR3 contains 13 residues.

The V gene is TRBV18, the J gene TRBJ2-6; no reliable D call. This CDR3 has 17 residues. V lost 4 bases and J 3 bases, leaving 16 bases between the germline ends. Germline CDR1 and CDR2: KGHSH and LQKENI. The CDR3 sequence is CASSLRAGTVGANVLTF. DNA of the CDR3: TGTGCCAGCTCACTCCGAGCAGGTACGGTTGGGGCCAACGTCCTGACTTTC.

V is TRBV9 and J is TRBJ1-5; TRBD1 agrees at 7 bases. The V gene's germline CDR1 is SGDLS and CDR2 YYNGEE. The J segment lost 3 bases and the V segment lost 2 bases, leaving 5 bases of the junction unmatched. The CDR3 is 15 amino acids. The DNA of the CDR3 is TGTGCCAGCAGCGTCGGGGGACAGACCAATCAGCCCCAGCATTTT. Protein sequence: CASSVGGQTNQPQHF.

In its sample, this clone was seen once. V and J are TRBV7-2 and TRBJ2-3; TRBD2 matches 8 bases. J gave up 5 bases and V 2 bases, and 0 bases lay outside the gene matches. Germline V gives CDR1 SGHTA, CDR2 FQGNSA. The CDR3 has 13 amino acids. The CDR3 here is CASSLLAGDTQYF. CDR3 nucleotides: TGTGCCAGCAGCTTACTAGCGGGAGATACGCAGTATTTT.

This chain connects TRBV5-8 to TRBJ1-2; TRBD1 might be the D (6 bases). Deletions cut 4 bases from V and 0 bases from J, with 13 bases between. CDR1 is SGHTS, CDR2 YDEGEE, per germline. The CDR3 runs 15 residues. The CDR3 nucleotides are TGTGCCAGCAGCCCCTGGGGGCGGGCTAACTATGGCTACACCTTC. Translating it yields CASSPWGRANYGYTF.

V and J are TRBV7-2 and TRBJ2-1; D perhaps matches TRBD1 (6 bases). V was trimmed by 2 bases and J by 9 bases, leaving 11 bases between them. Germline V gene data show CDR1 as SGHTA and CDR2 as FQGNSA. The CDR3 runs 13 residues. For the CDR3, the DNA is TGTGCCAGCAGCTTAAGTTTAGGGGGTGAGCAGTTCTTC. Translated, it gives CASSLSLGGEQFF.

This clone was recorded only once. V is TRBV9 and J is TRBJ2-1, with TRBD1 as a possible D gene (6 bases). The CDR3 sequence is 20 residues long. Trimming took off 3 bases at V and 12 bases at J, with 37 bases between the two ends. Germline CDR1 SGDLS, CDR2 YYNGEE. The CDR3 reads CASSASMRGNWGTRENRQFF. In nucleotides, the CDR3 is TGTGCCAGCAGCGCATCGATGAGGGGGAATTGGGGGACCCGGGAAAATCGGCAGTTCTTC.

This chain connects TRBV7-2 to TRBJ2-4; 8 bases match TRBD2. The germline gives CDR1 SGHTA, CDR2 FQGNSA. V lost 3 bases and J lost 7; bases outside the gene matches: 14. This CDR3 comprises 17 residues. The CDR3 DNA follows: TGTGCCAGCAGCTTGGCCTCGGGGGGGAATAGGTTGAACATTCAGTACTTC. This sequence encodes CASSLASGGNRLNIQYF.

The CDR3 is CASSWQTDYGYTF. The DNA for the CDR3 is TGTGCCAGTAGTTGGCAGACAGACTATGGCTACACCTTC. The chain joins TRBV19 to TRBJ1-2, with a tentative D call TRBD1 (5 bases). Trimming took 5 bases from V and 3 from J, leaving 10 bases between them. The CDR3 totals 13 residues. Germline values: CDR1 LNHDA, CDR2 SQIVND (reference sequence).

The chain combines TRBV11-2 with TRBJ2-3; the D gene is possibly TRBD2 (6 bases). The CDR3 has 17 amino acids. Looked up from germline, CDR1 is SGHAT and CDR2 is FQNNGV. V lost 1 base to trimming and J lost 5 bases, with 19 bases between them. The CDR3 DNA follows: TGTGCCAGCAGCTTAGGAGGAGGGGCAGCGAGGGGAGATACGCAGTATTTT. This sequence encodes CASSLGGGAARGDTQYF. Combining the CDR3 with reference TRBV11-2 and TRBJ2-3 gives the whole variable domain EAGVAQSPRYKIIEKRQSVAFWCNPISGHATLYWYQQILGQGPKLLIQFQNNGVVDDSQLPKDRFSAERLKGVDSTLKIQPAKLEDSAVYLCASSLGGGAARGDTQYFGPGTRLTVL.

The genes are TRBV27 and TRBJ2-7, with 8 bases aligning to TRBD2. The V gene end was trimmed by 0 bases and the J gene end by 3 bases; junction bases not matched to a gene: 4. The germline V gene has CDR1 MNHEY and CDR2 SMNVEV (reference sequence). This CDR3 is 15 amino acids long. CDR3 bases: TGTGCCAGCAGTTTATCACTAGCGGTAAACTACGAGCAGTACTTC. Amino acids: CASSLSLAVNYEQYF.